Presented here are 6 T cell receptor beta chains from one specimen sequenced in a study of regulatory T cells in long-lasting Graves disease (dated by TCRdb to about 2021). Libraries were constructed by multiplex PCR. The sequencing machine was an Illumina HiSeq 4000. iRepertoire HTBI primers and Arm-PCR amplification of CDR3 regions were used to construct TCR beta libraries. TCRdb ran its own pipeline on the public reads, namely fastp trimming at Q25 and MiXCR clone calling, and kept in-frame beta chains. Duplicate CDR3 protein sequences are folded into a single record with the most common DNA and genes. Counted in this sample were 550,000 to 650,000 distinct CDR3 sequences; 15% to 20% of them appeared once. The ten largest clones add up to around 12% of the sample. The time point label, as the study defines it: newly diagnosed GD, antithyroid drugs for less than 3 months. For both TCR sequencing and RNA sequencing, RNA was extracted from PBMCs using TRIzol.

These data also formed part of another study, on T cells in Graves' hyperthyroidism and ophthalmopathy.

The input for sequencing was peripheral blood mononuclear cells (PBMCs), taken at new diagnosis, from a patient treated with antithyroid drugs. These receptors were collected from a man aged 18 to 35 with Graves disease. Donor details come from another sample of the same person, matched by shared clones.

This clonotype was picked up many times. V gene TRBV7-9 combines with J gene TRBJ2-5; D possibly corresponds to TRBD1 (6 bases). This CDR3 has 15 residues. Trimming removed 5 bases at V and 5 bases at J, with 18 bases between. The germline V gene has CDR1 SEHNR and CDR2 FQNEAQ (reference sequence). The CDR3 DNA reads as TGTGCCAGCAGCCATATGGGGGCGCGAGAGGAGACCCAGTACTTC. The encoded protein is CASSHMGAREETQYF.

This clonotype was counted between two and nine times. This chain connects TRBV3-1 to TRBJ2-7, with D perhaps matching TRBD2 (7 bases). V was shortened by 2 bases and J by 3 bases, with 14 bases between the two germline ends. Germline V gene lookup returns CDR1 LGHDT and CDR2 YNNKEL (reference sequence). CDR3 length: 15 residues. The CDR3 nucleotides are TGTGCCAGCAGCCAAAGGGGGGGTTTCGGCTACGAGCAGTACTTC. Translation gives CASSQRGGFGYEQYF.

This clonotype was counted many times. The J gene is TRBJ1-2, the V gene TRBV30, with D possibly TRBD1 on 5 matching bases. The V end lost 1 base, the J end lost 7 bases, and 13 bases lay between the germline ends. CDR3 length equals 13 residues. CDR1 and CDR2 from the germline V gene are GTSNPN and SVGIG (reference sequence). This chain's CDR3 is CAWSEARAGGYTF. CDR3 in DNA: TGTGCCTGGAGTGAGGCCAGGGCTGGTGGCTACACCTTC. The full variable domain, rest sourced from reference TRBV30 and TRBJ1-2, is SQTIHQWPATLVQPVGSPLSLECTVEGTSNPNLYWYRQAAGRGLQLLFYSVGIGQISSEVPQNLSASRPQDRQFILSSKKLLLSDSGFYLCAWSEARAGGYTFGSGTRLTVV.

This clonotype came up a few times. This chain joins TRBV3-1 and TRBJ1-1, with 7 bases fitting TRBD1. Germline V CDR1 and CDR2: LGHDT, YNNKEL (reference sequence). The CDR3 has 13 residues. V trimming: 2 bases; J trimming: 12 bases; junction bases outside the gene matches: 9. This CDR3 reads CASSQPAQGRTFF. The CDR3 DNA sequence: TGTGCCAGCAGCCAACCCGCACAGGGGCGGACTTTCTTT.

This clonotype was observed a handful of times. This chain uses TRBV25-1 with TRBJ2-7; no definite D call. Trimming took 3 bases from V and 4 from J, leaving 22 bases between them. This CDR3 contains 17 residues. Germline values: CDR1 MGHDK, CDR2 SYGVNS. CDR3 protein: CASSDPLIPTLWYEQYF. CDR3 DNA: TGTGCCAGCAGTGACCCCCTAATACCAACTCTCTGGTACGAGCAGTACTTC.

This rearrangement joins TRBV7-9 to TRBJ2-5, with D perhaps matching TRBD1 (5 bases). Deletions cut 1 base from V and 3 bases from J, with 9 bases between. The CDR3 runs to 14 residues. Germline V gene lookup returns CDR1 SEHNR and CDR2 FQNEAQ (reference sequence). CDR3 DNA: TGTGCCAGCAGCTTAGAGGGGCTCGAAGAGACCCAGTACTTC. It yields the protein CASSLEGLEETQYF. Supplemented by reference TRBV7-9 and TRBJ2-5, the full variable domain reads DTGVSQNPRHKITKRGQNVTFRCDPISEHNRLYWYRQTLGQGPEFLTYFQNEAQLEKSRLLSDRFSAERPKGSFSTLEIQRTEQGDSAMYLCASSLEGLEETQYFGPGTRLLVL.